The clone carrying this TCR beta chain came up many times. The antigen remains undetermined. Patients showing uncontrolled infection, other autoimmune disease, pregnancy or lactation were ineligible. This entry belongs to a study of T cells in Graves' hyperthyroidism and ophthalmopathy. Notes on the study in general: In the analysis, a 13 V-J model separated ophthalmopathy from stable hyperthyroidism. Expanded thyroid clonotypes (above 0.001) were mostly also found in blood.

There were TCR beta CDR3 regions amplified from RNA transcripts. Initially, a first-round RT-PCR of the TCR CDR3 employed the HTBI primer set. In TCRdb, the multiplex PCR reads were re-called with MiXCR into one record per CDR3 protein. The sample yields 620,000 or so distinct CDR3 sequences, roughly 15% seen once. Germline V gene lookup returns CDR1 MNHEY and CDR2 SVGEGT. The CDR3 has 16 residues. Germline trimming cut 5 bases from V and 4 bases from J; bases unmatched to any gene: 5. The chain carries TRBV6-2 or TRBV6-3 and TRBJ2-1; 13 bases line up with TRBD2. Sequencing was carried out using blood. This sequence was found in a woman aged 50 to 60 with Graves' ophthalmopathy. The CDR3 coding sequence is TGTGCCAGCAGTCGACTAGCGGGAGGCGGGTACAATGAGCAGTTCTTC. Translation: CASSRLAGGGYNEQFF.